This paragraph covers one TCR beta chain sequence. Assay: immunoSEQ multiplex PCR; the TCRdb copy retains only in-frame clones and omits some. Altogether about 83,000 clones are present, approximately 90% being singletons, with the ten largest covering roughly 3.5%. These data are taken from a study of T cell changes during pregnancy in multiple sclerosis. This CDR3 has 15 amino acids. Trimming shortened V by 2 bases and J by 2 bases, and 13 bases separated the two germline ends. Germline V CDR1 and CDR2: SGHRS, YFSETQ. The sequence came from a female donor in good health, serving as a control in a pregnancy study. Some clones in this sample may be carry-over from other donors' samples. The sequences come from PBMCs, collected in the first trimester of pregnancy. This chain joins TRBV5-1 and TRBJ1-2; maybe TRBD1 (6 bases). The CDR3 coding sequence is TGCGCCAGCAGCTTAGCCGCGGGGGCCAACTATGGCTACACCTTC. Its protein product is CASSLAAGANYGYTF.